This T cell receptor (beta chain) stems from a study of T-cell reconstitution after alpha-beta-depleted transplantation in children. To note about this clonotype: Its antigen is not known.

General study results and limits: Counts and diversity of T cells one year after transplant came mostly from newly produced T cells. Reportedly, alpha-beta T cells present about two months post-transplant originated from several hundred expanded clones of graft origin.

The CDR3 length is 15 residues. Germline values: CDR1 DFQATT, CDR2 SNEGSKA (reference sequence). Trimming at V came to 4 bases and at J to 2 bases, leaving 7 bases not matched to a gene. Unique molecular identifiers featured in how the TCRbeta library was prepared. One entry per CDR3 protein, called by TCRdb with MiXCR from the PCR reads. The sample includes 45,000 to 60,000 distinct CDR3 sequences, 50% to 55% seen only once; the top ten take 30% to 40%. The clonotype originates from a boy less than two years old with SCID, due to receive a stem cell transplant. The starting material was peripheral blood, obtained before TCRalphabeta/CD19-depleted stem cell transplant. This rearrangement joins TRBV20-1 to TRBJ1-5, with TRBD1 identical over 8 bases. The CDR3 bases are TGCAGTGCTAAGGACAGGGAAGTGGGCAATCAGCCCCAGCATTTT. It is translated as CSAKDREVGNQPQHF.